This T cell receptor beta chain derives from a study of T cell responses to AZD1222 COVID-19 vaccine. Study findings and constraints: Possibly, clonal diversity was underestimated; donors were largely white British and included more females.

Turning to this clone: Its antigen remains unknown.

There are 14 residues in the CDR3. V gave up 2 bases and J gave up 9 bases; unmatched junction bases: 6. In germline, CDR1 is KGHSH, CDR2 LQKENI. Clones were sequenced by immunoSEQ multiplex PCR, and TCRdb holds only the in-frame ones, with some missing. This table holds some 63,000 clones, approximately 92% found once. The TCR originated in an adult who received the AZD1222 COVID-19 vaccine. The sequencing used peripheral blood, collected 28 days after the second AZD1222 dose. The V gene is TRBV18, the J gene TRBJ2-1; 8 bases are a match to TRBD1. The CDR3 DNA sequence: TGTGCCAGCTCACCAAGGACAGGGACGAGTGAGCAGTTCTTC. Protein sequence: CASSPRTGTSEQFF. Drawing the rest from reference TRBV18 and TRBJ2-1, the complete variable domain is NAGVMQNPRHLVRRRGQEARLRCSPMKGHSHVYWYRQLPEEGLKFMVYLQKENIIDESGMPKERFSAEFPKEGPSILRIQQVVRGDSAAYFCASSPRTGTSEQFFGPGTRLTVL.